The 3 T cell receptor beta chains listed next were all sequenced from one sample in a study of cytomegalovirus exposure and HLA in healthy donors. The study ran its PCR with 60 Vbeta and 13 Jbeta primers. Clones were sequenced by immunoSEQ multiplex PCR, and TCRdb holds only the in-frame ones, with some missing. The table lists around 200,000 clones, roughly 87% of them singletons. Sequencing input: PBMCs. These receptors originate from a man aged 35-49 years in good health and CMV-seropositive.

This clone was recorded a few times. The chain couples TRBV5-1 to TRBJ1-1; weak D call: TRBD1 (6 bases). V gave up 5 bases and J gave up 1 base, with 12 bases separating them. CDR1 is SGHRS, CDR2 YFSETQ, per germline. The CDR3 has 14 amino acids. DNA for the CDR3: TGCGCCAGCAGATCCGGGACATCGAACACTGAAGCTTTCTTT. Translating gives CASRSGTSNTEAFF.

This clone has a single count. V usage is TRBV19 and J usage is TRBJ1-2, with 9 bases lining up with TRBD1. CDR1 LNHDA and CDR2 SQIVND come from the germline V gene (reference sequence). The CDR3 sequence is 13 residues long. The V segment lost 8 bases and the J segment 6 bases; nucleotides outside the gene matches: 7. The CDR3 sequence is CASEWGQGDGYTF. The CDR3, as DNA: TGTGCCAGTGAGTGGGGACAGGGAGATGGCTACACCTTC.

This clone has more than one count but fewer than ten. J is TRBJ2-1 and V is TRBV19; 11 bases align to TRBD2. V gave up 3 bases and J gave up 7 bases; unmatched junction bases: 5. The length of the CDR3 is 15 residues. Germline V gene sequence: CDR1 LNHDA, CDR2 SQIVND (reference sequence). The CDR3: CASSIVASGRNEQFF. The CDR3 bases are TGTGCCAGTAGTATTGTGGCTAGCGGGAGGAATGAGCAGTTCTTC.